This T cell receptor (beta chain) was identified in a study of vaccination effects on CD4 cells after COVID-19. Using immunoSEQ multiplex PCR, the repertoire was profiled, and TCRdb retains in-frame clones only, with some absent. The repertoire includes tens of thousands of clones, roughly 70% of them detected once, and 9.1% sits in the top ten. The V gene end was trimmed by 5 bases and the J gene end by 3 bases; junction bases not matched to a gene: 7. Germline V gene lookup returns CDR1 PRHDT and CDR2 FYEKMQ (reference sequence). The CDR3 contains 15 residues. Remarks on this clone: No antigen is known for it.

Sequencing in the ViraFEST assay came after antigen-specific CD4+ T cells had been expanded with viral peptide pools, which were used to stimulate PBMC. CD4+ T cells were isolated after around 10 days of culture. Previously uninfected by SARS-CoV-2, the vaccine recipients also showed negative nucleocapsid antibodies. PBMC cultures contained 1.5 million to 2 million cells per well, approximately 10 IU/ml IL-2 and roughly 10 ug/ml peptides. The V call is TRBV13, the J call TRBJ2-1, with 7 bases matching TRBD1. The sequence came from a human donor who received a COVID-19 vaccine. The specimen was CD4+ T cells from PBMCs cultured with HCoV-NL63 spike peptides, collected before COVID-19 vaccination. Here the CDR3 DNA reads TGTGCCAGCAGCCGTACAGGGGTCCTCTACAATGAGCAGTTCTTC. This gives the protein CASSRTGVLYNEQFF.